The rows below give T cell receptor beta chains drawn from one sample of a study of PD-L1 blockade in urothelial cancer. Sequencing used immunoSEQ multiplex PCR; TCRdb keeps in-frame clones, though not all of them. The sample carries about 50,000 clones, roughly 80% recorded once. Sequenced here: PBMCs, sampled around atezolizumab (anti-PD-L1) treatment. These receptors all stem from a man aged 70-80 years with urothelial cancer. CDR3s include the opening cysteine and the closing phenylalanine or tryptophan. The order of the fields is J gene, V gene, clone size, D gene, CDR3 protein, CDR3 DNA. The D gene is left open where the match is weak. Size is omitted from some rows. Given values are once, few, many or a class for expanded clones.

j_call: TRBJ2-3; v_call: TRBV7-9; clone_size: NA; d_call: TRBD2; cdr3_aa: CASSLAFGLDSDTQYF; cdr3_nt: TGTGCCAGCAGCTTAGCATTTGGACTAGACTCAGATACGCAGTATTTT
j_call: TRBJ2-3; v_call: TRBV6-1; clone_size: NA; d_call: NA; cdr3_aa: CASSELGLEYYTQYF; cdr3_nt: TGTGCCAGCAGTGAACTCGGATTGGAGTATTATACGCAGTATTTT
j_call: TRBJ2-6; v_call: TRBV5-4; clone_size: NA; d_call: TRBD1; cdr3_aa: CALGTGATGANVLTF; cdr3_nt: TGTGCCTTAGGGACAGGGGCTACTGGGGCCAACGTCCTGACTTTC
j_call: TRBJ2-1; v_call: TRBV27; clone_size: NA; d_call: NA; cdr3_aa: CASSLLGTHLSYNEQFF; cdr3_nt: TGTGCCAGCAGTCTCCTCGGGACTCATCTCTCCTACAATGAGCAGTTCTTC
j_call: TRBJ1-1; v_call: TRBV7-2; clone_size: once; d_call: NA; cdr3_aa: CASSLVGGEGTEAFF; cdr3_nt: TGTGCCAGCAGCTTAGTAGGAGGGGAAGGCACTGAAGCTTTCTTT
j_call: TRBJ1-5; v_call: TRBV6-5; clone_size: NA; d_call: NA; cdr3_aa: CASSYSVNQVWPQHF; cdr3_nt: TGTGCCAGCAGTTACTCGGTCAACCAGGTTTGGCCCCAGCATTTT
j_call: TRBJ2-1; v_call: TRBV6-4; clone_size: NA; d_call: TRBD2; cdr3_aa: CASSEIAGSSYEQFF; cdr3_nt: TGTGCCAGCAGTGAAATAGCGGGGTCCTCCTATGAGCAGTTCTTC
j_call: TRBJ2-1; v_call: TRBV27; clone_size: NA; d_call: TRBD1; cdr3_aa: CASSLKDRGWNEQFF; cdr3_nt: TGTGCCAGCAGTTTAAAGGACAGGGGTTGGAATGAGCAGTTCTTC
j_call: TRBJ2-7; v_call: TRBV5-1; clone_size: NA; d_call: TRBD1; cdr3_aa: CASSFVDRGDEQYF; cdr3_nt: TGCGCCAGCAGCTTTGTAGACAGGGGGGACGAGCAGTACTTC
j_call: TRBJ1-2; v_call: TRBV30; clone_size: NA; d_call: NA; cdr3_aa: CASPASERGYTF; cdr3_nt: TGTGCCTCTCCGGCCTCGGAGAGGGGCTACACCTTC
j_call: TRBJ2-1; v_call: TRBV19; clone_size: NA; d_call: TRBD2; cdr3_aa: CASSARPGTIYNEQFF; cdr3_nt: TGTGCCAGTAGCGCCCGGCCCGGGACTATATACAATGAGCAGTTCTTC
j_call: TRBJ2-1; v_call: TRBV21-1; clone_size: NA; d_call: NA; cdr3_aa: CASSKRLAEAYNEQFF; cdr3_nt: TGTGCCAGCAGCAAGCGACTAGCGGAGGCCTACAATGAGCAGTTCTTC
j_call: TRBJ2-5; v_call: TRBV5-4; clone_size: NA; d_call: NA; cdr3_aa: CASSPEGEETQYF; cdr3_nt: TGTGCCAGCAGCCCGGAAGGGGAAGAGACCCAGTACTTC
j_call: TRBJ1-2; v_call: TRBV5-1; clone_size: NA; d_call: NA; cdr3_aa: CASSFLENYGYTF; cdr3_nt: TGCGCCAGCAGCTTTCTAGAAAACTATGGCTACACCTTC
j_call: TRBJ2-1; v_call: TRBV15; clone_size: NA; d_call: TRBD1; cdr3_aa: CATQGSASSYNEQFF; cdr3_nt: TGTGCCACACAGGGGTCGGCAAGCTCCTACAATGAGCAGTTCTTC
j_call: TRBJ1-2; v_call: TRBV27; clone_size: NA; d_call: NA; cdr3_aa: CASSLNGVAYGYTF; cdr3_nt: TGTGCCAGCAGTTTAAACGGGGTAGCCTATGGCTACACCTTC
j_call: TRBJ2-1; v_call: TRBV7-3; clone_size: NA; d_call: TRBD1; cdr3_aa: CASSLRQGSYNEQFF; cdr3_nt: TGTGCCAGCAGCTTAAGACAGGGCTCCTACAATGAGCAGTTCTTC
j_call: TRBJ1-3; v_call: TRBV5-1; clone_size: NA; d_call: NA; cdr3_aa: CASSLAVQGGPGNTIYF; cdr3_nt: TGCGCCAGCAGCTTAGCGGTCCAGGGAGGACCTGGAAACACCATATATTTT
j_call: TRBJ1-5; v_call: TRBV28; clone_size: NA; d_call: TRBD1; cdr3_aa: CASRTGGDDQPQHF; cdr3_nt: TGTGCCAGCAGAACAGGGGGGGACGATCAGCCCCAGCATTTT
j_call: TRBJ1-1; v_call: TRBV28; clone_size: NA; d_call: NA; cdr3_aa: CASSPTTVLNTEAFF; cdr3_nt: TGTGCCAGCAGTCCAACGACAGTTTTGAACACTGAAGCTTTCTTT
j_call: TRBJ2-7; v_call: TRBV6-5; clone_size: NA; d_call: TRBD2; cdr3_aa: CASSLAGGTYEQYF; cdr3_nt: TGTGCCAGCAGTCTAGCGGGTGGAACCTACGAGCAGTACTTC
j_call: TRBJ1-3; v_call: TRBV9; clone_size: NA; d_call: NA; cdr3_aa: CASSVDPGSSGNTIYF; cdr3_nt: TGTGCCAGCAGCGTAGATCCAGGATCCTCTGGAAACACCATATATTTT
j_call: TRBJ2-7; v_call: TRBV7-9; clone_size: NA; d_call: TRBD2; cdr3_aa: CASSNQGLAGGEYF; cdr3_nt: TGTGCCAGCAGCAATCAAGGACTAGCGGGAGGGGAGTACTTC
j_call: TRBJ2-3; v_call: TRBV19; clone_size: NA; d_call: TRBD2; cdr3_aa: CASSALAGGLGTQYF; cdr3_nt: TGTGCCAGTAGTGCACTAGCGGGTGGCTTGGGTACGCAGTATTTT
j_call: TRBJ1-2; v_call: TRBV2; clone_size: NA; d_call: NA; cdr3_aa: CASTILQGNYGYTF; cdr3_nt: TGTGCCAGCACCATTTTACAGGGTAACTATGGCTACACCTTC
j_call: TRBJ2-3; v_call: TRBV5-5; clone_size: once; d_call: TRBD1; cdr3_aa: CASSLRQGAQAGAPDTQYF; cdr3_nt: TGTGCCAGCAGCTTGAGACAGGGGGCGCAGGCGGGAGCGCCAGATACGCAGTATTTT